The rows below give T cell receptor beta chains drawn from one sample of a study of PD-1 blockade in classical Hodgkin lymphoma. The method was immunoSEQ multiplex PCR; TCRdb's version includes in-frame clones alone and lacks a portion of them. This repertoire shows about 15,000 clones, about 61% found once; its top ten account for approximately 8%. The material sequenced was peripheral blood mononuclear cells (PBMCs), taken before the fourth cycle of nivolumab. These receptors came from a human donor with classical Hodgkin lymphoma. The CDR3 runs from the conserved cysteine through the conserved F or W. D genes are given only for firm matches. Size is omitted from some rows. Given values are once, few, many or a class for expanded clones.

J gene: TRBJ2-1; V gene: TRBV29-1; D gene: NA; clone size: NA; CDR3 protein: CSVEPSRRDEQFF; CDR3 DNA: TGCAGCGTTGAACCCTCCCGGAGGGATGAGCAGTTCTTC
J gene: TRBJ1-1; V gene: TRBV29-1; D gene: NA; clone size: large; CDR3 protein: CSAAPGDSTEAFF; CDR3 DNA: TGCAGCGCAGCGCCGGGTGACAGCACTGAAGCTTTCTTT
J gene: TRBJ2-3; V gene: TRBV7-9; D gene: NA; clone size: NA; CDR3 protein: CASSLDPDTQYF; CDR3 DNA: TGTGCCAGCAGCCTAGACCCAGATACGCAGTATTTT
J gene: TRBJ2-3; V gene: TRBV4-1; D gene: TRBD2; clone size: NA; CDR3 protein: CASSQGGAGGGTDTQYF; CDR3 DNA: TGCGCCAGCAGCCAGGGGGGAGCGGGAGGAGGGACAGATACGCAGTATTTT
J gene: TRBJ2-7; V gene: TRBV27; D gene: NA; clone size: medium-sized; CDR3 protein: CASSLQGQVYEQYF; CDR3 DNA: TGTGCCAGCAGTTTACAAGGGCAGGTCTACGAGCAGTACTTC
J gene: TRBJ2-5; V gene: TRBV2; D gene: TRBD2; clone size: NA; CDR3 protein: CASSPPSGRVLETQYF; CDR3 DNA: TGTGCCAGCAGCCCACCTAGCGGGAGAGTACTGGAGACCCAGTACTTC
J gene: TRBJ2-1; V gene: TRBV27; D gene: TRBD2; clone size: few; CDR3 protein: CASSLVAGAGTYNEQFF; CDR3 DNA: TGTGCCAGCAGTTTGGTAGCGGGGGCCGGGACCTACAATGAGCAGTTCTTC
J gene: TRBJ2-7; V gene: TRBV7-2; D gene: NA; clone size: NA; CDR3 protein: CASSSRGRHEQYF; CDR3 DNA: TGTGCCAGCAGCTCCCGCGGAAGGCACGAGCAGTACTTC
J gene: TRBJ1-1; V gene: TRBV6-6; D gene: NA; clone size: once; CDR3 protein: CASSPRGGSEAFF; CDR3 DNA: TGTGCCAGCAGTCCCCGGGGAGGTTCTGAAGCTTTCTTT
J gene: TRBJ2-5; V gene: TRBV5-4; D gene: TRBD2; clone size: NA; CDR3 protein: CASSSGVTSGNQETQYF; CDR3 DNA: TGTGCCAGCAGCTCGGGAGTGACTAGCGGGAACCAAGAGACCCAGTACTTC
J gene: TRBJ1-1; V gene: TRBV6-5; D gene: NA; clone size: NA; CDR3 protein: CASSLTGVLNTEAFF; CDR3 DNA: TGTGCCAGCAGCCTAACCGGAGTCCTGAACACTGAAGCTTTCTTT
J gene: TRBJ1-1; V gene: TRBV18; D gene: NA; clone size: NA; CDR3 protein: CASSPPDGTEAFF; CDR3 DNA: TGTGCCAGCTCACCACCGGACGGAACTGAAGCTTTCTTT
J gene: TRBJ1-1; V gene: TRBV4-2; D gene: NA; clone size: medium-sized; CDR3 protein: CASRRPLTGLGYTEAFF; CDR3 DNA: TGTGCCAGCAGACGTCCCCTGACAGGCCTAGGGTACACTGAAGCTTTCTTT
J gene: TRBJ2-2; V gene: TRBV6-1; D gene: NA; clone size: NA; CDR3 protein: CASSTREAGELFF; CDR3 DNA: TGTGCCAGCAGCACAAGGGAGGCCGGGGAGCTGTTTTTT
J gene: TRBJ2-1; V gene: TRBV5-1; D gene: NA; clone size: few; CDR3 protein: CASGRGGTSSYNEQFF; CDR3 DNA: TGCGCCAGCGGTAGGGGGGGGACGAGCTCCTACAATGAGCAGTTCTTC
J gene: TRBJ1-3; V gene: TRBV5-1; D gene: NA; clone size: NA; CDR3 protein: CASSLGSGAGNTIYF; CDR3 DNA: TGCGCCAGCAGCTTGGGTTCAGGGGCTGGAAACACCATATATTTT
J gene: TRBJ1-4; V gene: TRBV7-9; D gene: TRBD1; clone size: few; CDR3 protein: CASSTGQGRGATNEKLFF; CDR3 DNA: TGTGCCAGCAGCACTGGACAGGGCCGGGGTGCAACTAATGAAAAACTGTTTTTT
J gene: TRBJ1-5; V gene: TRBV6-1; D gene: NA; clone size: NA; CDR3 protein: CASSRVGNQPQHF; CDR3 DNA: TGTGCCAGCAGCAGGGTTGGCAATCAGCCCCAGCATTTT